The clone carrying this TCR beta chain was counted only a few times. Its antigen is as yet unknown. In germline, CDR1 is LGHDT, CDR2 YNNKEL (reference sequence). With V trimmed by 6 bases and J by 3 bases, 7 bases remained unmatched. The CDR3 loop spans 14 amino acids. This record comes from a study of identical twins. Template switching (which added a universal primer site) was used, and cDNA carried unique molecular identifiers. TCRdb re-analysed the 5' RACE reads in MiXCR, keeping a single row per CDR3 protein. The profile shows some 560,000 distinct CDR3 sequences, more than 9% of them singletons. Study-level findings and limits: Less excess twin sharing appeared in beta out-of-frame sequences. Among out-of-frame alpha sequences shared by twins, low generation probability occurred in excess. There was more out-of-frame TCR alpha sharing in monozygotic twins than models estimated.

This sample was shared with a second study, whose subject was yellow fever vaccine responses in identical twins.

The chain uses TRBV3-1 and TRBJ2-7; 8 bases line up with TRBD1. This TCR came from a woman younger than 30 in good health. The sample comprised PBMCs. The CDR3 DNA reads TGTGCCAGCAGAGCCGGGACAGGAATCTACGAGCAGTACTTC. Translating it yields CASRAGTGIYEQYF.